This T cell receptor beta chain was recorded in a study of T-cell reconstitution after alpha-beta-depleted transplantation in children. Note on this clonotype: The target antigen is unknown.

Unique molecular identifiers featured in how the TCRbeta library was prepared. TCRdb fed the PCR reads into MiXCR, producing one record per CDR3 protein. The table shows a few hundred thousand distinct CDR3 sequences, with roughly 43% occurring only once. V lost 5 bases to trimming and J lost 7 bases; unmatched junction nucleotides: 2. This CDR3 is 13 amino acids long. Germline lookup yields CDR1 MNHNS and CDR2 SASEGT. Whole-study findings and limits: The origin of alpha-beta T cells about two months after transplant was reportedly several hundred expanded graft clones.

This sample comprised PBMCs, obtained before TCRalphabeta/CD19-depleted stem cell transplant. The TCR was taken from a girl aged 2-10 years with aplastic anemia, due to receive a stem cell transplant. This chain uses TRBV6-1 with TRBJ1-4; 9 positions agree with TRBD1. Here the CDR3 reads CASSPGQGEKLFF. CDR3 in DNA: TGTGCCAGCAGTCCGGGACAGGGTGAAAAACTGTTTTTT.